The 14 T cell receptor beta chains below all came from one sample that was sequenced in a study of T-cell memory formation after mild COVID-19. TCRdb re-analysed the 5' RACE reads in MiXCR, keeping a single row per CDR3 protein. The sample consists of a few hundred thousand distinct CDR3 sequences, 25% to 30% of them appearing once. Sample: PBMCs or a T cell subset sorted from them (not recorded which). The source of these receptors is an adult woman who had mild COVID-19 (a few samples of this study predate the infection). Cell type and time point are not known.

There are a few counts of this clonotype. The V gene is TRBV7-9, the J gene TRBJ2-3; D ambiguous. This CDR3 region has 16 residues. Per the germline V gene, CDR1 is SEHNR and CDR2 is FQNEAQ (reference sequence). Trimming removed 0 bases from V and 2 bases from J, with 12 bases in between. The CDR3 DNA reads TGTGCCAGCAGCTTAGCGACCAGGACCTACACAGATACGCAGTATTTT. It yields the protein CASSLATRTYTDTQYF.

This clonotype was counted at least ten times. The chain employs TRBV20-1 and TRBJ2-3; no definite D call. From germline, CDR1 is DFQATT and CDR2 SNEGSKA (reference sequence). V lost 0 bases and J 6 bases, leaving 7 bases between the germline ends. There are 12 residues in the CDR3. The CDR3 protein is CSARDNSDTQYF. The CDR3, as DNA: TGCAGTGCTAGAGATAACAGCGATACGCAGTATTTT.

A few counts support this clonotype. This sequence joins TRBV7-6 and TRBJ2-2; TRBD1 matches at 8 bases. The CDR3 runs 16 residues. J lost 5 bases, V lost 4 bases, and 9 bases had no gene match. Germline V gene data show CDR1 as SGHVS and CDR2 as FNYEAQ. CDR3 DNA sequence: TGTGCCAGCAGCTCCTCGGGACAGGTCCTTACCGGGGAGCTGTTTTTT. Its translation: CASSSSGQVLTGELFF.

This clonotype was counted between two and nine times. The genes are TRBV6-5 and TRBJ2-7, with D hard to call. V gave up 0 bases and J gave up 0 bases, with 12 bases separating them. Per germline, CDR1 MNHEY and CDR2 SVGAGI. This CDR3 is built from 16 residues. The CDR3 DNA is TGTGCCAGCAGTTACTCGCAACTACGGACCTCCTACGAGCAGTACTTC. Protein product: CASSYSQLRTSYEQYF.

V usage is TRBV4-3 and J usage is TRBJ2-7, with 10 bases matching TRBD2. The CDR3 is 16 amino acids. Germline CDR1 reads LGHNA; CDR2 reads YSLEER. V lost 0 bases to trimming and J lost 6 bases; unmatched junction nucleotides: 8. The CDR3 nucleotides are TGCGCCAGCAGCCAAGAGGTAGGACTAGCGGTACGCGAGCAGTACTTC. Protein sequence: CASSQEVGLAVREQYF.

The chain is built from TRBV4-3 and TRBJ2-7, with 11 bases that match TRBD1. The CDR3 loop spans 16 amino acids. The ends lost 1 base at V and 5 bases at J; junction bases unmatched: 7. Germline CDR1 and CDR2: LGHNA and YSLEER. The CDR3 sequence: CASSQGIGQGADEQYF. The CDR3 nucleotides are TGCGCCAGCAGCCAAGGTATTGGACAGGGGGCTGACGAGCAGTACTTC.

The CDR3, as DNA: TGTGCCAGCAGTGAAGGGCTGCGGACAGGGGGAAATGGCTACACCTTC. Translation gives CASSEGLRTGGNGYTF. The chain carries TRBV6-1 and TRBJ1-2; TRBD1 agrees at 10 bases. J gave up 6 bases and V 1 base, and 8 bases lay outside the gene matches. The germline gives CDR1 MNHNS, CDR2 SASEGT. The CDR3 loop spans 16 amino acids.

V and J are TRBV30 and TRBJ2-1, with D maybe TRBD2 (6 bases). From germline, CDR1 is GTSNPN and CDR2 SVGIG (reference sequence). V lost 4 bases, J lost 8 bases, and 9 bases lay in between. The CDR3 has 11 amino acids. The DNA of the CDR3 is TGTGCCTGGACCCGGGAGTATGAGCAGTTCTTC. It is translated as CAWTREYEQFF. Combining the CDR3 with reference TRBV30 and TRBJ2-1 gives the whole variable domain SQTIHQWPATLVQPVGSPLSLECTVEGTSNPNLYWYRQAAGRGLQLLFYSVGIGQISSEVPQNLSASRPQDRQFILSSKKLLLSDSGFYLCAWTREYEQFFGPGTRLTVL.

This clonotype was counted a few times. The CDR3 region is CAWIERGSGELFF. As DNA, the CDR3 is TGTGCCTGGATCGAACGGGGAAGCGGGGAGCTGTTTTTT. The chain employs TRBV30 and TRBJ2-2; possible D gene TRBD2, 5 bases. The CDR3 covers 13 residues. The germline V gene has CDR1 GTSNPN and CDR2 SVGIG (reference sequence). Trimming shortened V by 4 bases and J by 7 bases, and 13 bases separated the two germline ends.

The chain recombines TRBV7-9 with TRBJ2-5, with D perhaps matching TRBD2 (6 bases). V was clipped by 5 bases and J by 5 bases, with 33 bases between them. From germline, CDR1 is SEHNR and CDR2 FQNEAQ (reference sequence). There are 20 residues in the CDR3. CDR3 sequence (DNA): TGTGCCAGCAGCCAGGAGGCGGGGTCAGGGCCCCTGCCGACCGTGGAGACCCAGTACTTC. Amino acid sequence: CASSQEAGSGPLPTVETQYF.

The CDR3 region is CASSLMGWSEAFF. The CDR3 DNA is TGTGCCAGTAGCTTGATGGGCTGGAGTGAAGCTTTCTTT. The gene calls are TRBV12-3 or TRBV12-4 and TRBJ1-1; D is unclear. Trimming left V 9 bases short and J 7 bases short, with 18 bases between. The CDR3 length is 13 residues.

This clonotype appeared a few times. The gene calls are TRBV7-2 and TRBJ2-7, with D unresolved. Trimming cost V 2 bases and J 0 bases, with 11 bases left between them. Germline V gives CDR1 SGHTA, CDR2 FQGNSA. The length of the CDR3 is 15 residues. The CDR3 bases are TGTGCCAGCAGCTTATCGGAGCAGAGCTCCTACGAGCAGTACTTC. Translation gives CASSLSEQSSYEQYF.

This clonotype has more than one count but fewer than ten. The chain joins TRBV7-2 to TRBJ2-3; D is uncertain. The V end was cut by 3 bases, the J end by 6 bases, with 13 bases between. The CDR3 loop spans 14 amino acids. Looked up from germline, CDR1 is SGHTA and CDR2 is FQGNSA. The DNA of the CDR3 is TGTGCCAGCAGCTTCGAGCCCCTTACCGATACGCAGTATTTT. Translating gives CASSFEPLTDTQYF.

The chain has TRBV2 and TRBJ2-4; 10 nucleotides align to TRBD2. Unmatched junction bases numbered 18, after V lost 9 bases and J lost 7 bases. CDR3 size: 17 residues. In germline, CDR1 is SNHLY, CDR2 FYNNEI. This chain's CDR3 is CASQREGRFSSWNIQYF. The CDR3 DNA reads TGTGCCAGTCAGCGGGAGGGCCGTTTTTCATCCTGGAACATTCAGTACTTC. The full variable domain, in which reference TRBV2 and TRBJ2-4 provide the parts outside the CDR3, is EPEVTQTPSHQVTQMGQEVILRCVPISNHLYFYWYRQILGQKVEFLVSFYNNEISEKSEIFDDQFSVERPDGSNFTLKIRSTKLEDSAMYFCASQREGRFSSWNIQYFGAGTRLSVL.